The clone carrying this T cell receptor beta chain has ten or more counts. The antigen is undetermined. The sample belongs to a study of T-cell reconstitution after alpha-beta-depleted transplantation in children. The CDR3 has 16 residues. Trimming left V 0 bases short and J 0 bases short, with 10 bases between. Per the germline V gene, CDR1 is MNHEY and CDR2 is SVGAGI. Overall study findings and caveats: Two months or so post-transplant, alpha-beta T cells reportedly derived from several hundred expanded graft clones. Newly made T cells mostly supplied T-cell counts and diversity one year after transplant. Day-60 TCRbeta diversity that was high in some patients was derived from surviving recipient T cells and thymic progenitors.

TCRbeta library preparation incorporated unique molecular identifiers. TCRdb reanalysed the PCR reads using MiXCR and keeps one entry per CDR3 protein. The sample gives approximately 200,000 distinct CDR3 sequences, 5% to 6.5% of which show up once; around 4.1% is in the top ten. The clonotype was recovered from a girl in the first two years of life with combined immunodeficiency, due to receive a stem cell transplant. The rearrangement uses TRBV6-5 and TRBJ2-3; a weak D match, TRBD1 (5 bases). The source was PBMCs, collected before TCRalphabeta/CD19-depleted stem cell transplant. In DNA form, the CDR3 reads TGTGCCAGCAGTTACTCTGACAGTCCTAGCACAGATACGCAGTATTTT. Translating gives CASSYSDSPSTDTQYF.